This T cell receptor (beta chain) emerged from a study of T-cell memory formation after mild COVID-19. This CDR3 comprises 13 residues. From germline, CDR1 is LGHNA and CDR2 YSLEER. Losses at the gene ends were 4 bases for V and 8 bases for J; bases not matched to a gene: 5. Concerning this clonotype: Its cognate antigen is unknown.

TCRdb itself ran the 5' RACE reads through MiXCR, one entry per CDR3 protein. In the table there are hundreds of thousands of distinct CDR3 sequences, 15% of which are singletons. Study findings and constraints: The study found balanced CD4/CD8 in clones contracting day 15 to 85 and a CD4+ lean in later expanders. Of the contracting clones, CD4+ ones lay mainly in CM and EM, and CD8+ ones in EMRA.

This TCR derives from an adult woman who had mild COVID-19 (a few samples of this study predate the infection). Cell type and time point are not known. The J gene is TRBJ2-3, the V gene TRBV4-3; 8 nucleotides match TRBD2. The sequencing sample was made of PBMCs or a T cell subset sorted from them (not recorded which). The CDR3: CASSPGTRSTQYF. In DNA form, the CDR3 reads TGCGCCAGCAGCCCCGGGACTAGGAGTACGCAGTATTTT.